The present T cell receptor (beta chain) was sequenced within a study of cytomegalovirus exposure and HLA in healthy donors. Study-level results: Rare sequences made up most TCRs, while some public TCRs were found in many donors.

PCR was performed using 60 Vbeta and 13 Jbeta primers. Only in-frame clones appear in the TCRdb table, and some are missing; sequencing was by immunoSEQ multiplex PCR. The sample contains 150,000 to 200,000 clones, around 83% of which appear only once. Nominally healthy donors provided the samples, though records likely missed some immune exposures. As concerns this clone: Its antigen is as yet unknown.

The germline V and J ends were trimmed by 2 bases and 0 bases, with 11 bases remaining between them. Germline loops: CDR1 SGHRS, CDR2 YFSETQ. CDR3 length equals 16 residues. The chain links TRBV5-1 to TRBJ1-4; D ambiguous. Sequencing was performed on PBMCs. This receptor was taken from a man aged 50 to 59 in good health and CMV-seropositive. The CDR3 nucleotides are TGCGCCAGCAGCTTTAGCTCGCATACAACTAATGAAAAACTGTTTTTT. This encodes CASSFSSHTTNEKLFF.